This entry features one T cell receptor beta chain sequence. The assay was immunoSEQ multiplex PCR, and TCRdb's table has in-frame clones only and misses some. The top ten hold 0.35% to 0.45% of the sample, which has about 72,000 clones, around 93% seen once. The data originate from a study of technical replicates of blood from a handful of donors. The CDR3 is 16 amino acids. V lost 5 bases, J lost 0 bases, and 11 bases lay in between. CDR1 and CDR2 (germline): SGHVS, FQNEAQ. The receptor was isolated from a human donor in good health. What was sequenced was T cells isolated from PBMCs. This rearrangement joins TRBV7-8 to TRBJ2-6; a possible D gene is TRBD1 (5 bases). The DNA of the CDR3 is TGTGCCAGCAGCCTAAGAGACAGCTCTGGGGCCAACGTCCTGACTTTC. Its translation: CASSLRDSSGANVLTF.